A selection of T cell receptor beta chains follows, all from one sample in a study of OX40 agonist ivuxolimab in advanced cancers. Sequencing was performed with immunoSEQ multiplex PCR; in TCRdb, only in-frame clones are kept and a portion is missing. The table lists approximately 70,000 clones, roughly 80% of them singletons. Sequences were derived from CD4+ or CD8+ T cells sorted from blood, sampled in a trial of the OX40 agonist ivuxolimab. These receptors originate from an adult with an advanced solid tumor such as melanoma, head and neck, liver or kidney cancer. Each CDR3 is given with its conserved first and last residue. The order of the fields is V gene, D gene, J gene, CDR3 protein. A D gene is named only where the DNA matches it firmly.

>TRBV7-2|NA|TRBJ1-2
CASSLVGFSGLAYGYTF
>TRBV7-2|NA|TRBJ2-7
CASSQGGGAYEQYF
>TRBV9|NA|TRBJ2-1
CASSALNEQFF
>TRBV5-1|NA|TRBJ2-2
CASSLIGVNPGELFF
>TRBV4-1|TRBD1|TRBJ2-7
CASSQDRGQIYEQYF
>TRBV28|NA|TRBJ2-2
CASKGAPGELFF
>TRBV7-6|NA|TRBJ2-2
CASSLGDSQGLVLFF
>TRBV28|NA|TRBJ2-3
CASSSLGGTDTQYF
>TRBV11-2|NA|TRBJ2-7
CASSIRVPPYEQYF
>TRBV4-3|NA|NA
CASSAGIAGYEQYF
>TRBV7-6|TRBD1|TRBJ2-1
CASSPRDRGVTEQFF
>TRBV19|NA|TRBJ1-5
CASSREVDQPQHF
>TRBV6-1|NA|TRBJ1-5
CASRKDNNQPQHF
>TRBV5-1|NA|TRBJ2-2
CASSLVGGRTGELFF
>TRBV5-6|NA|TRBJ2-3
CASSSPRSPRTDTQYF
>TRBV14|NA|TRBJ1-1
CASSQDFTEAFF
>TRBV25-1|NA|TRBJ2-6
CASGGFGANVLTF
>TRBV30|NA|TRBJ2-3
CAWTKRLVGGDTQYF
>TRBV6-1|NA|TRBJ1-3
CASSAFGGTGNTIYF
>TRBV7-2|NA|TRBJ1-5
CASSLGGGAVGNQPQHF
>TRBV6-5|NA|TRBJ1-1
CASSYSTGLGTEAFF
>TRBV7-2|NA|TRBJ2-6
CASRQRGGSGANVLTF
>TRBV4-3|TRBD2|TRBJ2-5
CASSPRLADQETQYF
>TRBV5-6|NA|TRBJ1-2
CASSLEGWDYGYTF
>TRBV14|TRBD1|TRBJ2-5
CASSQNRGQETQYF
>TRBV6-5|NA|TRBJ1-1
CASSYGGMNTEAFF
>TRBV11-2|TRBD1|TRBJ2-5
CASSLDRKGAGETQYF
>TRBV6-5|NA|TRBJ1-5
CASRLGRYNQPQHF
>TRBV2|TRBD1|TRBJ1-6
CASVYRGNSPLHF
>TRBV28|TRBD1|TRBJ1-2
CASSFRGKDYGYTF
>TRBV11-2|NA|TRBJ2-5
CASSLRTELRETQYF
>TRBV6-5|TRBD2|TRBJ2-2
CASAASGTGELFF
>TRBV28|NA|TRBJ2-6
CASSLSVAGANVLTF
>TRBV25-1|NA|TRBJ2-5
CASSVWNRQETQYF
>TRBV6-5|NA|TRBJ1-3
CASSYSVKLSGNTIYF
>TRBV28|NA|TRBJ1-1
CASSLWGANTEAFF
>TRBV7-9|NA|TRBJ2-1
CASSLGNSYNEQFF
>TRBV28|NA|TRBJ2-7
CASSVPGDGEQYF
>TRBV28|TRBD2|TRBJ2-1
CASSPGGRAGINEQFF
>TRBV7-6|NA|TRBJ2-2
CASAPTSLNTGELFF
>TRBV5-6|TRBD2|TRBJ2-2
CASIENSGSTGELFF
>TRBV5-4|NA|TRBJ1-2
CASSLQGYGYTF
>TRBV5-6|NA|TRBJ2-5
CASSLAAVKETQYF
>TRBV2|TRBD1|TRBJ2-5
CASSAQRQGVSETQYF
>TRBV6-1|TRBD1|TRBJ1-6
CASSADPAGGMALHF
>TRBV7-2|NA|TRBJ1-2
CASSPDRSNYGYTF